The T cell receptor beta chain described here comes from a study of technical replicates of blood from four donors. The CDR3 totals 15 residues. The V end was cut by 0 bases, the J end by 2 bases, with 10 bases between. From germline, CDR1 is SGHTA and CDR2 FQGNSA. The method was immunoSEQ multiplex PCR; TCRdb's version includes in-frame clones alone and lacks a portion of them. Of some 96,000 clones listed, approximately 96% are singletons. The TCR sequence derives from a human donor in good health. The rearrangement uses TRBV7-2 and TRBJ2-5; perhaps TRBD1 as D (5 bases). Source material: T cells isolated from PBMCs. This CDR3 reads CASSLAPGLQETQYF. The CDR3 DNA follows: TGTGCCAGCAGCTTAGCCCCAGGGTTGCAAGAGACCCAGTACTTC.